What follows are 31 T cell receptor beta chains derived from one specimen sequenced in a study of blood T cell repertoires in COVID-19. Clones were sequenced by immunoSEQ multiplex PCR, and TCRdb holds only the in-frame ones, with some missing. The sample includes 430,000 or so clones, nearly 90% of them seen just once. The sample comprised PBMCs or T cells enriched from blood (not recorded which). The receptors were sampled from a woman aged 18-29 years who had been exposed to COVID-19.

This sequence joins TRBV6-2 or TRBV6-3 and TRBJ1-2; 7 bases agree with TRBD1. The CDR3 totals 16 residues. Looked up from germline, CDR1 is MNHEY and CDR2 is SVGEGT. The trim removed 0 bases at V and 2 bases at J, leaving 6 bases unmatched. The CDR3 coding sequence is TGTGCCAGCAGTTACTCGACAGGGAAGGCGAACTATGGCTACACCTTC. This sequence encodes CASSYSTGKANYGYTF.

The chain combines TRBV4-3 with TRBJ1-2, with 10 positions matching TRBD1. With 3 bases clipped from V and 3 bases from J, the junction kept 7 bases outside the gene matches. The CDR3 loop spans 16 amino acids. Germline V gives CDR1 LGHNA, CDR2 YSLEER. The CDR3 protein is CASSQTSGQGYYGYTF. The CDR3 DNA reads TGCGCCAGCAGCCAGACCTCGGGACAGGGGTACTATGGCTACACCTTC.

This rearrangement joins TRBV18 to TRBJ2-1; TRBD2 aligns across 9 bases. The CDR3 runs 14 residues. Germline CDR1 KGHSH, CDR2 LQKENI. Unmatched junction bases numbered 4, after V lost 2 bases and J lost 8 bases. CDR3 protein: CASSPGTSSHEQFF. CDR3 in DNA: TGTGCCAGCTCACCAGGGACTAGCTCCCATGAGCAGTTCTTC. Full variable domain (missing parts from reference TRBV18 and TRBJ2-1): NAGVMQNPRHLVRRRGQEARLRCSPMKGHSHVYWYRQLPEEGLKFMVYLQKENIIDESGMPKERFSAEFPKEGPSILRIQQVVRGDSAAYFCASSPGTSSHEQFFGPGTRLTVL.

V gene TRBV2 combines with J gene TRBJ2-7; TRBD2 agrees at 9 bases. The CDR3 sequence is 13 residues long. The germline gives CDR1 SNHLY, CDR2 FYNNEI. V trimming: 7 bases; J trimming: 5 bases; junction bases outside the gene matches: 6. CDR3 in amino acids: CASMAGGRHEQYF. As DNA, the CDR3 is TGTGCCAGCATGGCGGGAGGGCGCCACGAGCAGTACTTC.

The J gene is TRBJ2-1, the V gene TRBV13; TRBD1 is a possible D gene (6 bases). The germline V gene encodes CDR1 PRHDT and CDR2 FYEKMQ (reference sequence). Trimming took 5 bases from V and 0 from J, leaving 14 bases between them. This CDR3 is built from 16 residues. The CDR3 protein is CASSPQGLSSYNEQFF. CDR3 sequence (DNA): TGTGCCAGCAGCCCACAGGGTTTGAGCTCCTACAATGAGCAGTTCTTC.

The chain combines TRBV9 with TRBJ2-1; 9 bases map to TRBD1. This CDR3 spans 16 amino acids. The germline CDR1 and CDR2 sequences are SGDLS and YYNGEE. The J segment lost 2 bases and the V segment lost 3 bases, leaving 6 bases of the junction unmatched. CDR3 in DNA: TGTGCCAGCAGCGCCCCGGGACAGGGACCCTACAATGAGCAGTTCTTC. It translates to CASSAPGQGPYNEQFF.

V gene TRBV28 combines with J gene TRBJ1-5; 7 bases agree with TRBD1. Germline V gene lookup returns CDR1 MDHEN and CDR2 SYDVKM. V gave up 2 bases and J gave up 3 bases; unmatched junction bases: 4. The CDR3 totals 15 residues. The CDR3 spells CASSLGGTDNQPQHF. CDR3 coding DNA: TGTGCCAGCAGTTTAGGCGGGACAGACAATCAGCCCCAGCATTTT.

The V call is TRBV6-5, the J call TRBJ2-7; TRBD1 matches at 7 bases. Germline trimming cut 7 bases from V and 3 bases from J; bases unmatched to any gene: 6. CDR1 MNHEY and CDR2 SVGAGI come from the germline V gene. The CDR3 is 13 amino acids. CDR3 loop: CASIGRGLYEQYF. The CDR3 coding sequence is TGTGCCAGCATCGGAAGGGGGCTCTACGAGCAGTACTTC.

The rearrangement links TRBV7-6 to TRBJ2-1, with a possible D match to TRBD2 (5 bases). CDR3 length: 15 residues. CDR1 and CDR2 from the germline V gene are SGHVS and FNYEAQ. V gave up 0 bases and J gave up 5 bases, with 11 bases separating them. The CDR3 sequence is CASSLALTRDNEQFF. CDR3 coding DNA: TGTGCCAGCAGCTTAGCCCTAACTAGGGACAATGAGCAGTTCTTC.

This clone occurred once. J is TRBJ2-3 and V is TRBV9; 8 bases align to TRBD2. Germline CDR1 is SGDLS and CDR2 is YYNGEE. Unmatched junction bases numbered 6, after V lost 2 bases and J lost 1 base. This CDR3 has 16 amino acids. This chain's CDR3 is CASSVDSLAGTDTQYF. In nucleotides, the CDR3 is TGTGCCAGCAGCGTGGACTCACTAGCGGGCACAGATACGCAGTATTTT.

This clone was counted once. CDR3 protein: CASRRSGTGANVLTF. CDR3 in DNA: TGTGCCAGCAGGAGGTCGGGGACTGGGGCCAACGTCCTGACTTTC. This sequence joins TRBV14 and TRBJ2-6, with D possibly TRBD2 on 5 matching bases. The CDR3 is 15 residues long. Germline V gene lookup returns CDR1 SGHDN and CDR2 FVKESK. V gave up 6 bases and J gave up 2 bases, with 11 bases separating them.

This clone was detected only once. This chain joins TRBV5-1 and TRBJ2-2; tentative D call: TRBD1 (5 bases). The CDR3 sequence is 14 residues long. Germline assignment: CDR1 SGHRS and CDR2 YFSETQ. V lost 0 bases and J lost 6, with 9 bases in between. CDR3 sequence reads: CASSLVSGSGELFF. In nucleotides, the CDR3 is TGCGCCAGCAGCTTGGTTTCAGGGTCCGGGGAGCTGTTTTTT.

The CDR3 DNA follows: TGTGCCAGCAGTTTATTGGGGGACAGGAACACTGAAGCTTTCTTT. This sequence encodes CASSLLGDRNTEAFF. The genes are TRBV27 and TRBJ1-1; the match to TRBD1 covers 7 bases. The V gene end was trimmed by 1 base and the J gene end by 1 base; junction bases not matched to a gene: 3. Per the germline V gene, CDR1 is MNHEY and CDR2 is SMNVEV (reference sequence). This CDR3 spans 15 amino acids.

This chain joins TRBV6-8 and TRBJ2-1; a weak D match, TRBD2 (6 bases). The CDR3 length is 14 residues. Germline CDR1 is MNHGY and CDR2 is SAAAGT. Deletions cut 6 bases from V and 7 bases from J, with 16 bases between. The CDR3 DNA is TGTGCCAGCAGGAACGGGACTCCCTCGAATGAGCAGTTCTTC. Translated: CASRNGTPSNEQFF.

The CDR3 coding sequence is TGTGCCAGCAAATGGCAGAACCCAGATACGCAGTATTTT. Translating gives CASKWQNPDTQYF. The rearrangement joins TRBV28 to TRBJ2-3; D call uncertain. This CDR3 is 13 amino acids long. Looked up from germline, CDR1 is MDHEN and CDR2 is SYDVKM. V lost 7 bases and J 4 bases, leaving 12 bases between the germline ends.

The V gene is TRBV7-9, the J gene TRBJ2-1; 12 nucleotides match TRBD2. The CDR3 is 16 residues long. Germline lookup yields CDR1 SEHNR and CDR2 FQNEAQ (reference sequence). V shed 2 bases, J shed 7 bases, and the junction held 6 bases outside the gene matches. CDR3 DNA: TGTGCCAGCAGCTTACTAGCGGGAGGGCCTAATAATGAGCAGTTCTTC. Translating it yields CASSLLAGGPNNEQFF.

The chain uses TRBV23-1 and TRBJ2-2; 8 bases line up with TRBD1. TRBV23-1 is marked as an open reading frame, function uncertain. The CDR3 runs to 16 residues. With 3 bases clipped from V and 6 bases from J, the junction kept 9 bases outside the gene matches. In nucleotides, the CDR3 is TGCGCCAGCAGTCAGCAGGACAGGGTCAAGGCCGGGGAGCTGTTTTTT. It codes for CASSQQDRVKAGELFF.

This clone was observed a handful of times. CDR3: CASTQGTGFEAFF. CDR3 coding DNA: TGTGCCAGCACCCAAGGGACAGGGTTTGAAGCTTTCTTT. The chain combines TRBV28 with TRBJ1-1, with TRBD1 matching over 9 bases. This CDR3 comprises 13 residues. Germline V CDR1 and CDR2: MDHEN, SYDVKM. V was clipped by 7 bases and J by 7 bases; unmatched bases: 7.

The rearrangement uses TRBV29-1 and TRBJ2-7; TRBD2 might be the D (5 bases). CDR1 is SQVTM, CDR2 ANQGSEA, per germline. This CDR3 comprises 12 residues. V was shortened by 2 bases and J by 10 bases, with 15 bases between the two germline ends. CDR3 coding DNA: TGCAGCGTTGAACGGGGTGGGGAACTTCAGTACTTC. Its protein product is CSVERGGELQYF.

This clone was counted a few times. The chain uses TRBV10-3 and TRBJ2-1, with 11 bases matching TRBD2. The CDR3 runs 15 residues. The ends lost 5 bases at V and 7 bases at J; junction bases unmatched: 7. Germline V gene lookup returns CDR1 ENHRY and CDR2 SYGVKD. The CDR3 sequence: CAISSTSGESNEQFF. As DNA, the CDR3 is TGTGCCATCAGTTCGACTAGCGGGGAGAGTAATGAGCAGTTCTTC.

This chain links TRBV28 with TRBJ1-5; 8 positions agree with TRBD1. The CDR3 covers 15 residues. The V gene's germline CDR1 is MDHEN and CDR2 SYDVKM. With V trimmed by 6 bases and J by 2 bases, 6 bases remained unmatched. The CDR3 nucleotides are TGTGCCAGCAGACGCAACAGGGGGGGCAATCAGCCCCAGCATTTT. Translating it yields CASRRNRGGNQPQHF.

This clone came up once. The chain couples TRBV4-3 to TRBJ2-1; D may be TRBD1 (6 bases). This CDR3 has 14 residues. Trimming shortened V by 3 bases and J by 5 bases, and 11 bases separated the two germline ends. Germline V CDR1 and CDR2: LGHNA, YSLEER. DNA for the CDR3: TGCGCCAGCAGCCAGACCCACAGGGACAATGAGCAGTTCTTC. Its protein is CASSQTHRDNEQFF.

J is TRBJ2-2 and V is TRBV9, with D possibly being TRBD2 (5 bases). The germline CDR1 and CDR2 sequences are SGDLS and YYNGEE. There are 17 residues in the CDR3. Trimming removed 4 bases from V and 1 base from J, with 17 bases in between. This CDR3 is CASSMTPGGLNTGELFF. The CDR3 DNA sequence: TGTGCCAGCAGCATGACCCCGGGCGGACTGAACACCGGGGAGCTGTTTTTT.

The V gene is TRBV11-2, the J gene TRBJ2-1; D perhaps matches TRBD1 (6 bases). CDR3 length: 15 amino acids. Germline CDR1 reads SGHAT; CDR2 reads FQNNGV. The V gene lost 5 bases and the J gene lost 4 bases, with 15 bases spanning the gap. The CDR3 spells CASSPPGESYNEQFF. In DNA, the CDR3 is TGTGCCAGCAGCCCACCAGGGGAGTCTTACAATGAGCAGTTCTTC.

V is TRBV18 and J is TRBJ1-1; 7 bases map to TRBD1. V lost 3 bases and J lost 0; bases outside the gene matches: 4. CDR1 and CDR2 (germline): KGHSH, LQKENI. The CDR3 runs 15 residues. CDR3: CASSPRDSLNTEAFF. The CDR3 DNA sequence: TGTGCCAGCTCACCTAGGGACAGCTTGAACACTGAAGCTTTCTTT. Variable domain in full (rest from reference TRBV18 and TRBJ1-1): NAGVMQNPRHLVRRRGQEARLRCSPMKGHSHVYWYRQLPEEGLKFMVYLQKENIIDESGMPKERFSAEFPKEGPSILRIQQVVRGDSAAYFCASSPRDSLNTEAFFGQGTRLTVV.

To note about this clone: The sample carries other DNA sequences with the same CDR3. The CDR3 spells CASSLDRDYGYTF. The CDR3 coding sequence is TGTGCCAGCAGCTTGGACAGGGACTATGGCTACACCTTC. The rearrangement joins TRBV5-4 to TRBJ1-2, with D possibly matching TRBD1 (6 bases). V was trimmed by 0 bases and J by 3 bases, leaving 6 bases between them. The CDR3 length is 13 residues. Germline values: CDR1 SGHNT, CDR2 YYREEE (reference sequence). The full variable domain, completed using reference TRBV5-4 and TRBJ1-2, is ETGVTQSPTHLIKTRGQQVTLRCSSQSGHNTVSWYQQALGQGPQFIFQYYREEENGRGNFPPRFSGLQFPNYSSELNVNALELDDSALYLCASSLDRDYGYTFGSGTRLTVV.

V is TRBV19 and J is TRBJ2-2, with 7 bases identical to TRBD2. The CDR3 has 15 amino acids. With V trimmed by 3 bases and J by 4 bases, 5 bases remained unmatched. Germline-derived CDR1 and CDR2 are LNHDA and SQIVND (reference sequence). The CDR3 nucleotides read TGTGCCAGTAGTATTGGCGGGAGAAGCACCGGGGAGCTGTTTTTT. Translation gives CASSIGGRSTGELFF.

J is TRBJ1-3 and V is TRBV4-1; D is undetermined. Between the trimmed V and J ends, which lost 0 bases and 3 bases, there was a span of 9 bases. The germline V gene has CDR1 MGHRA and CDR2 YSYEKL. The CDR3 extends over 15 amino acids. The CDR3 sequence is CASSQDITVGNTIYF. CDR3 in DNA: TGCGCCAGCAGCCAAGATATAACGGTTGGAAACACCATATATTTT.

The chain links TRBV7-9 to TRBJ2-1; D call uncertain. Trimming shortened V by 5 bases and J by 10 bases, and 15 bases separated the two germline ends. Germline loops: CDR1 SEHNR, CDR2 FQNEAQ (reference sequence). The CDR3 runs to 13 residues. CDR3 sequence: CASSPHLEVEQFF. The CDR3 coding sequence is TGTGCCAGCAGCCCCCATCTCGAGGTGGAGCAGTTCTTC.

The CDR3: CASDGQGNTGELFF. DNA for the CDR3: TGTGCCAGTGACGGACAGGGGAACACCGGGGAGCTGTTTTTT. The chain has TRBV19 and TRBJ2-2; the match to TRBD1 covers 8 bases. V gave up 8 bases and J gave up 1 base; unmatched junction bases: 3. This CDR3 is built from 14 residues. Germline V gene lookup returns CDR1 LNHDA and CDR2 SQIVND (reference sequence). Variable domain in full (rest from reference TRBV19 and TRBJ2-2): DGGITQSPKYLFRKEGQNVTLSCEQNLNHDAMYWYRQDPGQGLRLIYYSQIVNDFQKGDIAEGYSVSREKKESFPLTVTSAQKNPTAFYLCASDGQGNTGELFFGEGSRLTVL.

The rearrangement joins TRBV14 to TRBJ1-3, with D possibly TRBD1 on 6 matching bases. The CDR3 extends over 17 amino acids. Trimming pared 3 bases from V and 4 bases from J, leaving 19 bases between. The germline CDR1 and CDR2 sequences are SGHDN and FVKESK. Here the CDR3 DNA reads TGTGCCAGCAGCCACGATCCTCGGGCAGGGACAGGAAACACCATATATTTT. Residues: CASSHDPRAGTGNTIYF.